This T cell receptor (beta chain) was sequenced for a study of blood T cells in healthy people across ages. Across the study: In model experiments, template switching was able to capture about one barcoded beta molecule for every two T cells that were present. Study-level results: Per million T cells, the diversity of TCR beta decreased roughly linearly as age advanced. The percentage of naive T cells correlated strongly with TCR beta diversity. Greater diversity and more naive CD4+ cells were seen in long-lived donors than in aged donors.

Next came a second PCR, run for about 7 to 12 cycles, which used a sample-barcoded 5' primer along with a J-beta primer mix. Each CDR3 protein gets one entry after TCRdb re-called the 5' RACE reads with MiXCR. In the table there are 500,000 to 700,000 distinct CDR3 sequences, less than 35% of which are singletons. This clonotype was detected a few times. Antigen: not known. A much larger clone lies one base from this, so it may be a read error. V lost 1 base to trimming and J lost 12 bases, with 15 bases between them. The germline CDR1 and CDR2 sequences are LGHDT and YNNKEL (reference sequence). The CDR3 runs to 13 residues.

The specimen was blood. This clonotype was obtained from a woman aged 80 or older in good health. V gene TRBV3-1 combines with J gene TRBJ2-5; D is unresolved. The chain's CDR3 is CASSQGPMTQEYF. The CDR3 region has the DNA TGTGCCAGCAGCCAAGGCCCAATGACCCAGGAGTACTTC.